The subject of this entry is one T cell receptor (beta chain). What it recognizes is unknown. TCRdb's table, derived via immunoSEQ multiplex PCR, lists solely in-frame clones and lacks some. Seen here are about 88,000 clones, around nine tenths observed once, and the top ten hold under 2%. The data were taken from a study of OX40 agonist ivuxolimab in advanced cancers. Study context: It was ivuxolimab, an agonistic anti-OX40 (CD134) antibody, that patients were treated with. Enrollees could have had prior anti-PD-1, anti-PD-L1 or anti-CTLA-4 therapy, which roughly 40% had received. Study-level findings and limits: The investigators did not determine what antigen specificity the expanded peripheral T cells had. Expanded clones belonging to CD8+ T cells outnumbered, on average, those of CD4+.

CDR1 is SGHTA and CDR2 is FQGNSA in the germline V gene. V lost 2 bases to trimming and J lost 5 bases, with 12 bases between them. This CDR3 spans 14 amino acids. The clonotype originates from an adult with an advanced solid tumor such as melanoma, head and neck, liver or kidney cancer. Sequenced material: CD4+ or CD8+ T cells sorted from blood, taken in a trial of the OX40 agonist ivuxolimab. This rearrangement joins TRBV7-2 to TRBJ2-5; D is unclear. The CDR3 region is CASSLTTLGETQYF. The CDR3 coding sequence is TGTGCCAGCAGCTTAACCACCCTAGGGGAGACCCAGTACTTC.